This TCR beta chain is drawn from a study of T-cell reconstitution after alpha-beta-depleted transplantation in children. Study-wide findings and caveats: After transplant, at about two months, alpha-beta T cells were reportedly derived from several hundred expanded graft clones. The origin of high day-60 TCRbeta diversity in some patients lay in surviving recipient T cells and thymic progenitors. One year after transplant, T-cell counts and diversity came mostly from newly produced T cells.

CDR3 length: 15 amino acids. Germline V CDR1 and CDR2: MNHEY, SVGAGI. The V segment lost 8 bases and the J segment 9 bases; nucleotides outside the gene matches: 13. Preparing the TCRbeta library involved the use of unique molecular identifiers. TCRdb ran MiXCR on the PCR reads and lists one entry per CDR3 protein. The sample lists 550,000 to 600,000 distinct CDR3 sequences, under 30% seen once, with 11% to 15% in the top ten. This clonotype was observed at least ten times. Its antigen remains unknown. The chain recombines TRBV6-5 with TRBJ2-1; 10 nucleotides align to TRBD2. This sequence was found in a boy under two years old who had a stem cell transplant for acute myeloid leukemia, so the T cells may come from the graft donor. Source: PBMCs, mostly from graft donor cells, taken 360 days after TCRalphabeta/CD19-depleted stem cell transplant. The CDR3: CASRDERGGYGEQFF. CDR3 DNA sequence: TGTGCCAGCCGAGACGAGCGGGGGGGTTATGGTGAGCAGTTCTTC.